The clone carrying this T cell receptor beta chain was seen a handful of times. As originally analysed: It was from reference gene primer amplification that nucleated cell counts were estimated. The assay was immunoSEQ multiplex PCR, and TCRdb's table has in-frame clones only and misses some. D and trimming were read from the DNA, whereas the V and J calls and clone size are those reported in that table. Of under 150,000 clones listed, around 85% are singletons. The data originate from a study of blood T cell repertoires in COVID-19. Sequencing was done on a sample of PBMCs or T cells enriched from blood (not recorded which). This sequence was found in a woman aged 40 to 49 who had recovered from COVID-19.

CDR3 amino acids: CASSQAKASSGANVLTF. CDR3 coding DNA: TGTGCCAGCAGCCAAGCAAAGGCTAGCTCTGGGGCCAACGTCCTGACTTTC. The rearrangement links TRBV3-1 (or the pseudogene TRBV3-2) to TRBJ2-6, with D uncertain. CDR1 and CDR2 from the germline V gene are LGHDT and YNNKEL (reference sequence). The CDR3 is made up of 17 amino acids. V was cut by 1 base and J by 0 bases, with 10 bases left in between.